These 3 T cell receptor beta chains came from one sample sequenced in a study of T cell responses to AZD1222 COVID-19 vaccine. Clones were read by immunoSEQ multiplex PCR, and TCRdb kept only the in-frame ones, dropping some. Here the sample spans tens of thousands of clones, over 85% being singletons. Sequences were derived from peripheral blood, sampled on day 0 of AZD1222 vaccination. The origin of the receptors is an adult in good health.

The V and J genes are TRBV6-6 and TRBJ2-7; no definite D call. Germline CDR1 reads MNHNY; CDR2 reads SVGAGI (reference sequence). Trimming shortened V by 0 bases and J by 8 bases, and 11 bases separated the two germline ends. This CDR3 comprises 13 residues. This CDR3 reads CASSYSGLEQQYF. The CDR3 DNA reads TGTGCCAGCAGTTACTCCGGCCTAGAACAGCAGTACTTC.

The chain joins TRBV3-1 (or the pseudogene TRBV3-2) to TRBJ1-1; D is ambiguous. Germline CDR1 reads LGHDT; CDR2 reads YNNKEL (reference sequence). V gave up 3 bases and J gave up 11 bases, with 16 bases separating them. This CDR3 region has 13 residues. CDR3 DNA: TGTGCCAGCAGCCAGGGAATCCTCACATCGGCTTTCTTT. It translates to CASSQGILTSAFF.

The genes are TRBV9 and TRBJ1-1; D remains unclear. Germline CDR1 reads SGDLS; CDR2 reads YYNGEE. The CDR3 runs to 13 residues. The V gene lost 1 base and the J gene lost 3 bases, with 7 bases spanning the gap. As DNA, the CDR3 is TGTGCCAGCAGCGTAAGAGAGGACACTGAAGCTTTCTTT. It specifies CASSVREDTEAFF. The full variable domain, its missing parts supplied by reference TRBV9 and TRBJ1-1, is DSGVTQTPKHLITATGQRVTLRCSPRSGDLSVYWYQQSLDQGLQFLIQYYNGEERAKGNILERFSAQQFPDLHSELNLSSLELGDSALYFCASSVREDTEAFFGQGTRLTVV.